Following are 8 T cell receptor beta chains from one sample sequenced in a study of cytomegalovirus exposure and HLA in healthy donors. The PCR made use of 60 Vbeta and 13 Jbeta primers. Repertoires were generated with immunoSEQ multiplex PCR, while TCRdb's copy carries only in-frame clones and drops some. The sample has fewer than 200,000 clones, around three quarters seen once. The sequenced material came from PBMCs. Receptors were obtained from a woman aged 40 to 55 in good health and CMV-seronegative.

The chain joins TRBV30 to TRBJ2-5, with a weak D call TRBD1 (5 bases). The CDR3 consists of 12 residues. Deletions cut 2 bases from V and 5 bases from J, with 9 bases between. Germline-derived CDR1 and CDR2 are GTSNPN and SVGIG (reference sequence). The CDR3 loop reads CAWSPAGETQYF. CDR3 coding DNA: TGTGCCTGGAGTCCGGCAGGGGAGACCCAGTACTTC. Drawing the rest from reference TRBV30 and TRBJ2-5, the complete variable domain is SQTIHQWPATLVQPVGSPLSLECTVEGTSNPNLYWYRQAAGRGLQLLFYSVGIGQISSEVPQNLSASRPQDRQFILSSKKLLLSDSGFYLCAWSPAGETQYFGPGTRLLVL.

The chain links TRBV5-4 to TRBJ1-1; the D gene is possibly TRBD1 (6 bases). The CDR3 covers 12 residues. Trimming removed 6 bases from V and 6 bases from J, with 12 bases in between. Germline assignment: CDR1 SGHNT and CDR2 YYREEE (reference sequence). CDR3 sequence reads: CASTGVWAEAFF. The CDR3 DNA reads TGTGCCAGCACAGGGGTTTGGGCTGAAGCTTTCTTT.

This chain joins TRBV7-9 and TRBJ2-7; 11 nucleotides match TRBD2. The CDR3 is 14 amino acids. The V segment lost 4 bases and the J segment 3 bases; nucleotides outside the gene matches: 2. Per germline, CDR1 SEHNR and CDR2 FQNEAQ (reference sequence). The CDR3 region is CASSSTSGNYEQYF. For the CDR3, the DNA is TGTGCCAGCAGCTCGACTAGCGGGAACTACGAGCAGTACTTC.

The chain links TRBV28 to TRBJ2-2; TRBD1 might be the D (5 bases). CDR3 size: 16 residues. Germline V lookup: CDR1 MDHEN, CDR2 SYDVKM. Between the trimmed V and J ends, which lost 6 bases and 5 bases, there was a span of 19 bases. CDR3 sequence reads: CASRSARAVGTGELFF. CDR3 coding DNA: TGTGCCAGCAGGTCCGCCAGGGCGGTTGGGACCGGGGAGCTGTTTTTT.

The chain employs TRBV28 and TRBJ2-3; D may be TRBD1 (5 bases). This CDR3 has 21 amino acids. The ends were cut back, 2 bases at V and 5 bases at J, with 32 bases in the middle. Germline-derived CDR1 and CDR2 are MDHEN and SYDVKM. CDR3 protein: CASSLDELGPRRGKTKDTQYF. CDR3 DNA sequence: TGTGCCAGCAGTTTAGACGAGTTAGGACCGCGAAGGGGCAAAACTAAAGATACGCAGTATTTT.

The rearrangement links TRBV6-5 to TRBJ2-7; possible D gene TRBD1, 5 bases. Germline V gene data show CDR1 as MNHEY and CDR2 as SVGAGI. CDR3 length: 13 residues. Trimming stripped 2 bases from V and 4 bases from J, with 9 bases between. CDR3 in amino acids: CASSYRRAYEQYF. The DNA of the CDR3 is TGTGCCAGCAGTTACCGCAGGGCATACGAGCAGTACTTC.

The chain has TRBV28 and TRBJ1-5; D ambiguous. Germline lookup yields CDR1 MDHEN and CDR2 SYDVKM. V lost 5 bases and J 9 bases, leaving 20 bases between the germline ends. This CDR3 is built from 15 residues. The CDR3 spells CASSAIGVLNGPQHF. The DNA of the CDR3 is TGTGCCAGCAGTGCCATCGGGGTCCTTAACGGGCCCCAGCATTTT.

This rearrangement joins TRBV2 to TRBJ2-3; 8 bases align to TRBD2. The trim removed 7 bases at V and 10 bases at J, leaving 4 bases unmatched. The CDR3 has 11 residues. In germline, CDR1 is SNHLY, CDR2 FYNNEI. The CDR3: CASTGGRAQYF. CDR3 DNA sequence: TGTGCCAGCACGGGAGGGAGGGCGCAGTATTTT.